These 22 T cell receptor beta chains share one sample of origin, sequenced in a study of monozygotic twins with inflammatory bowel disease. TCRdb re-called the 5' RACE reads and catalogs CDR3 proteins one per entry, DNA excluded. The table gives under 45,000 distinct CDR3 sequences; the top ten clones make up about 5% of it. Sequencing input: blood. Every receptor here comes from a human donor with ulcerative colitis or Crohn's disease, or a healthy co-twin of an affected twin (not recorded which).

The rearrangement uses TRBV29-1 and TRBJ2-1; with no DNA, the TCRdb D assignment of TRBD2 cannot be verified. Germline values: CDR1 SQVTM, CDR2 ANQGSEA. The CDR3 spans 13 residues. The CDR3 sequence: CSATGSGYNEQFF.

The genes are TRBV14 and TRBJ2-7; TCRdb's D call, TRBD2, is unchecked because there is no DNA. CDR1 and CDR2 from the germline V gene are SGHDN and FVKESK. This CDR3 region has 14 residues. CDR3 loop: CASSRLAGADEQYF.

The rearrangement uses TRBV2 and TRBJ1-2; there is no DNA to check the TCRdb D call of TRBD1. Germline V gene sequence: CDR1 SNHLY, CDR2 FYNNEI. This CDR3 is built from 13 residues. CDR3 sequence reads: CASSRQGQYGYTF.

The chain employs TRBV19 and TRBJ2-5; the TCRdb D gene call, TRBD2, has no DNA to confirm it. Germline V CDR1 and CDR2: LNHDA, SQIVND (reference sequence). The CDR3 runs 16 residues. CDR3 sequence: CASSFRTSTNRETQYF.

The CDR3 protein is CASSYVKNTEAFF. The chain has TRBV5-1 and TRBJ1-1. Germline CDR1 and CDR2: SGHRS and YFSETQ. The CDR3 sequence is 13 residues long. Together with reference TRBV5-1 and TRBJ1-1, the CDR3 gives the full variable domain: KAGVTQTPRYLIKTRGQQVTLSCSPISGHRSVSWYQQTPGQGLQFLFEYFSETQRNKGNFPGRFSGRQFSNSRSEMNVSTLELGDSALYLCASSYVKNTEAFFGQGTRLTVV.

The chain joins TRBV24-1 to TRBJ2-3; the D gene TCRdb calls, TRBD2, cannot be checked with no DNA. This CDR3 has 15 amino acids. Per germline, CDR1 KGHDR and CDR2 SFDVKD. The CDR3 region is CATQRAGAGTDTQYF.

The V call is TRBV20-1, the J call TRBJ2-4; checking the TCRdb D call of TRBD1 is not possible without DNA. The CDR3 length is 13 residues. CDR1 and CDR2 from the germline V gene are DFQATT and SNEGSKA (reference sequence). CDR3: CSARGQVKNMQYF.

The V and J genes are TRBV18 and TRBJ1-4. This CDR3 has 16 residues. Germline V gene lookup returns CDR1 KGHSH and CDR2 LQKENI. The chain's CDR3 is CASSPLGSWGNEKLFF.

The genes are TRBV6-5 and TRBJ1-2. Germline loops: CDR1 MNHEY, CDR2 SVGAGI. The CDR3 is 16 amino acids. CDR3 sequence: CASSYKSGTTNYGYTF.

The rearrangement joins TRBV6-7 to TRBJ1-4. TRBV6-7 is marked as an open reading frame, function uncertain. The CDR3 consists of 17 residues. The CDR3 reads CASSYLCGDATNEKLFF.

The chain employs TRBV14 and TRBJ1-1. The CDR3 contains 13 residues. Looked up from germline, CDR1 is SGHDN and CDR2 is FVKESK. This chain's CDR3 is CASSQQPNTEAFF. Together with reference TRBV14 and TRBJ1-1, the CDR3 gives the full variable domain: EAGVTQFPSHSVIEKGQTVTLRCDPISGHDNLYWYRRVMGKEIKFLLHFVKESKQDESGMPNNRFLAERTGGTYSTLKVQPAELEDSGVYFCASSQQPNTEAFFGQGTRLTVV.

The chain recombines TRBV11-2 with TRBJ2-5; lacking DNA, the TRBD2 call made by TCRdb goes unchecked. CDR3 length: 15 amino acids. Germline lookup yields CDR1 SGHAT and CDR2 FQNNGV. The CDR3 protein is CASRGWGGRQETQYF.

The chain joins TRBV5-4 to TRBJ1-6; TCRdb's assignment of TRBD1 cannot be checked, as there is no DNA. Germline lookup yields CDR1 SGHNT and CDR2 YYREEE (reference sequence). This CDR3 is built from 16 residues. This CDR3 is CASSLYPGRSYSPLHF.

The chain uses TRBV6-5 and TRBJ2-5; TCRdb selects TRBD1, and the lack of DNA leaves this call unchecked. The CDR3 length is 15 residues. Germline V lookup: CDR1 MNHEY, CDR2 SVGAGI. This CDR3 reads CASSYSQGVGETQYF.

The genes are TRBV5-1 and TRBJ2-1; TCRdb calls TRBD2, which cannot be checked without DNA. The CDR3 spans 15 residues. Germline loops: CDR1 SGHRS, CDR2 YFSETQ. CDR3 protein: CASILGLAVNNEQFF.

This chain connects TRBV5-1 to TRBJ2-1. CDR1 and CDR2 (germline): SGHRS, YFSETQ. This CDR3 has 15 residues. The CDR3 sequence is CASSLGGGSYNEQFF.

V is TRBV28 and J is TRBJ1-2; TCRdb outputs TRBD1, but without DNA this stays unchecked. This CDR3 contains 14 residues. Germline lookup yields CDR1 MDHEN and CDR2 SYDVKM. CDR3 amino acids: CASSLRGLTSGYTF.

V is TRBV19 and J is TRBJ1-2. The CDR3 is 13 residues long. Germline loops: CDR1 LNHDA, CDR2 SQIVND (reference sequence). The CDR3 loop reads CASRGWGADGYTF.

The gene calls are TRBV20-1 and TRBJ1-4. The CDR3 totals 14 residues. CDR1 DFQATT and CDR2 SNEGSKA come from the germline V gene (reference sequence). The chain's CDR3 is CSAKRGALREKLFF.

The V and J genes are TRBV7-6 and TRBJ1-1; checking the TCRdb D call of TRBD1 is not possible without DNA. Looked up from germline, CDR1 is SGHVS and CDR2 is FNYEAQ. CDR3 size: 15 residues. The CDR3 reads CASSPLDSGMSEAFF.

The CDR3 sequence is CASSLDREENEQFF. The rearrangement links TRBV5-5 to TRBJ2-1; TCRdb indicates TRBD2, and absent DNA this call remains unverified. The CDR3 covers 14 residues. Germline lookup yields CDR1 SGHKS and CDR2 YYEKEE (reference sequence). Full variable domain (remainder filled in from reference TRBV5-5 and TRBJ2-1): DAGVTQSPTHLIKTRGQQVTLRCSPISGHKSVSWYQQVLGQGPQFIFQYYEKEERGRGNFPDRFSARQFPNYSSELNVNALLLGDSALYLCASSLDREENEQFFGPGTRLTVL.

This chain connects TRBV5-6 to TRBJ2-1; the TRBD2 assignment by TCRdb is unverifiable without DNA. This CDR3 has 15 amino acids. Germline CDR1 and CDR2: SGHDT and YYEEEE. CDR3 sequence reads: CASSFRLAGGIEQFF.